Reported below is one TCR beta chain. There is no known antigen for this receptor. No much larger clone is present one base from it, and per-base qualities are unavailable. These data come from a study of cytomegalovirus exposure and HLA in healthy donors (dated by TCRdb to 2016 to 2017). As for the study more broadly: An earlier analysis of more than 550 of the donors reported 250 to 300 Gb of sequence data and 117 million unique TCR beta sequences obtained from 180 million or so T cells. A later analysis re-analyzed previously published TCR beta repertoires from approximately 700 donors and added high-resolution HLA genotyping to study TCR occurrence patterns. In addition to the first cohort of 650 to 750 subjects, a separate validation cohort of 130 or so different subjects was used. Donor age, sex, ethnicity and CMV serostatus were compiled together with the repertoire data. Of the roughly 400 genotyped donors, 65% to 90% fell in the genetic ancestry cluster associated with self-reported Caucasian donors. Using immunosequencing, the study profiled T cell repertoires from 666 subjects and related those repertoires to cytomegalovirus serostatus. HLA typing covered class I and class II loci at four-digit resolution. In an earlier analysis of over 550 of the donors, high-throughput TCR beta sequencing was used to judge whether each TCR beta V gene segment behaved as functional or pseudogenic. To predict cytomegalovirus infection status, the study brought together high-throughput TCR immunosequencing, statistical association of individual TCRs with disease status, and machine learning. About 300 gigabases of sequencing data and 70 million to 95 million unique TCR sequences made up an early release that covered about 640 HLA-typed donors. Because of strong linkage in the cohort, 4 to 6 DR-DQ haplotypes were treated as single units for association and clustering. The later analysis used no new phenotypic data to find candidate immune exposures, relying instead on TCR beta sequences and their occurrence across donors. The study aimed to test whether signatures of past pathogen exposure could be identified by cataloging public T cell receptors. Typing coverage varied by locus: roughly 629-640 donors for A, B, C, DRB1 and DQB1; under 550 for DQA1; about 600 for DPA1; about 450 for DPB1. Across 398 genotyped donors of the cohort, an average of about 240,000 unique TCR beta nucleotide sequences per donor were sequenced, and approximately 19% of those sequences were non-productive. In a later genetic analysis, genome-wide SNP genotypes for about three fifths of the roughly 670 donors were used, and that subset was treated as a discovery cohort. Every discovery cohort repertoire had been produced on one sequencing platform.

The investigation overall reported the following: According to a later genetic analysis, donors in an Asian-associated ancestry cluster had fewer N-insertions in productive TCRs than the approximately 670-donor mean. The cohort was sequenced for TCR beta chains only, and without alpha or paired-chain data the features that could be detected were limited. When HLA alleles, especially DR and DQ, strongly co-occurred, TCR associations were difficult to assign to individual alleles. A later analysis found that HLA-associated TCR beta chains were more clonally expanded and had lower generation probabilities than equally common non-associated chains. A later analysis found that most CMV-associated TCR beta chains appeared HLA-restricted, with HLA associations seemingly driven largely by CMV exposure. A few of the identified cytomegalovirus-associated TCR beta chains were confirmed in vitro to be specific for cytomegalovirus antigens. According to a later analysis, parvovirus B19, influenza, CMV and Epstein-Barr virus appeared linked to several top co-occurrence clusters. Because HLA typing was unavailable for some donors at each locus, only the typed subset was used in association tests. A later analysis associated 15,000 to 20,000 TCR beta sequences with specific HLA alleles at a false discovery rate of 0.05. The presence/absence analyses assumed that sequencing depth was roughly uniform across donors, and that assumption may not be true. A total of fewer than 200 TCR beta chains were listed by the study as associated with cytomegalovirus. In a later genetic analysis, a missense DCLRE1C variant was associated with V-gene and J-gene trimming of TCR beta chains, and the association was replicated in an independent cohort. A group of highly shared sequence variants was considered likely to be a technical artifact of the sequencing pipeline. Because counts were too low, about 18 rarely observed V segments, including chromosome 9 orphons, were left out of the earlier analysis of 587 of the donors. The classifier was reported to diagnose cytomegalovirus status with high specificity and sensitivity in both the original cohort and the validation cohort. Correlated functional status among segregating V segments might reflect linkage disequilibrium, but an unknown experimental factor could not be ruled out. A further reported finding was that TCR beta sequences accurately predicted the HLA-A and HLA-B alleles for most subjects in the first cohort. According to the authors, the approach could potentially be generalized to other disease states and immunological phenotypes. In an earlier analysis of 587 of the donors, most TCR beta V segments were observed in productive rearrangements about 87% or about 30% of the time, broadly matching IMGT annotations. According to a later analysis, TCR association rates differed among HLA loci, with DRB1 alleles showing the most associated TCRs and HLA-C alleles showing the fewest. For the cohort, immune exposure information was limited to CMV serostatus. Most TCR sequences were observed very rarely across donors, whereas some public TCRs were present in many individuals.

The protocol used for the library was the immunoSEQ multiplex PCR assay. For the multiplex PCR, a mixture combining 60 forward primers for TCR Vbeta segments and 13 reverse primers for TCR Jbeta segments was used. The CDR3 region of rearranged TCR beta genes was amplified from genomic DNA with a multiplex PCR assay. Amplified TCR beta libraries were sequenced as 87-base-pair reads on the Illumina HiSeq System. Per the authors' processing: In a later analysis, tens of millions of unique TCR beta chains were counted across the 650 to 700 repertoires, and roughly 9.9 million of these chains were shared by at least two donors. A nearest-neighbor algorithm error-corrected the raw reads and collapsed the reads into unique sequences, merging closely related sequences to remove PCR and sequencing errors. To assign V, D and J gene segments, CDR3 sequences were aligned to IMGT reference sequences. Each retained sequence needed at least a six-nucleotide match to both a V gene segment and a J gene segment. Rearrangements were classified as productive when the CDR3 lacked stop codons and remained in frame with V and J, and all other rearrangements were classified as non-productive. CDR3 was defined according to IMGT convention as the region running from the second conserved V-encoded cysteine to the conserved J-encoded phenylalanine. The earlier analysis of approximately 500 of the donors excluded sequences that lacked an unambiguous match to a single V gene segment. An earlier analysis of 587 of the donors called V segments functional above 56.7% productive rearrangements and segregating when the between-donor standard deviation exceeded 5%. A statistical classification framework was built to diagnose cytomegalovirus status from the catalog of TCR beta chain sequences. In a later analysis, TCR nucleotide sequences were compared against IMGT/GENE-DB human TR gene sequences so that V and J genes could be assigned. A later analysis assigned CDR3 sequences and most-parsimonious VDJ recombination scenarios with the TCRdist pipeline. In a later analysis, each TCR beta chain was defined by its CDR3 amino acid sequence together with its V-gene family, and reads without a unique V-gene family were excluded. In a later analysis, approximately 640 highly shared, low-generation-probability nucleotide sequences were removed to address suspected cross-contamination and a sequencing artifact. In a later analysis, a clonal expansion index for each public chain was calculated from normalized within-repertoire ranks of inferred template counts. In a later analysis, generation probabilities were computed with a VDJ recombination model fitted to out-of-frame rearrangements, and the resulting probabilities were checked against IGoR. Hypergeometric tests were used in a later analysis to score TCR-TCR, TCR-HLA and TCR-CMV co-occurrence, with a repertoire-size bias correction applied to the TCR pairs. False discovery rates were estimated in a later analysis by permuting HLA or CMV assignments 20 times. In a later analysis, co-occurring TCRs were grouped with DBSCAN, and TCRdist sequence similarity was added when clustering was performed within HLA-allele-positive subsets. Co-occurrence clustering excluded repertoires with fewer than 30,000 or more than 120,000 public chains, plus five with anomalous nucleotide sharing. The table was pulled from immuneACCESS by TCRdb, which kept in-frame rearrangements only. Such tables lose some clones; where checked, under half of the loss comes from unresolved V genes, and the rest has no known cause. That table is the source of V, J and clone size, and D and trimming were worked out from the DNA. In all, the sample holds 95,000 to 100,000 clones, and under 80% of those were seen once. The ten most abundant clones make up 3.5% to 5% of the sample.

The cohort comprised around 690 healthy bone marrow donors. At the time of sampling, all cohort members were nominally healthy, though unrecorded immune exposures were likely present. The donor was CMV seronegative and was included in the group of around 320 seronegative cohort members. Every donor gave a peripheral blood sample, and the peripheral blood mononuclear cells from that sample were used for TCR beta sequencing. The Qiagen DNeasy Blood Extraction Kit was used to extract genomic DNA from the blood cell samples. Input material: PBMCs. This sequence originates from a man between 35 and 55 years old in good health and CMV-seronegative.

The DNA reads as follows: TGTGCCAGTAGTATCTCCGGGGGGGCTACCGGGGAGCTGTTTTTT. It translates to CASSISGGATGELFF. The chain is assembled from TRBV19 and TRBJ2-2; TRBD2 matches 8 bases in the middle. Relative to germline, V is missing 3 bases and J is missing 5 bases, with 5 bases of the junction outside any gene match. The germline V gene (reference sequence) supplies CDR1 LNHDA and CDR2 SQIVND. The CDR3 contains 15 residues, cysteine and phenylalanine counted. The DNA shown is the 45-base CDR3, in frame from base 1.